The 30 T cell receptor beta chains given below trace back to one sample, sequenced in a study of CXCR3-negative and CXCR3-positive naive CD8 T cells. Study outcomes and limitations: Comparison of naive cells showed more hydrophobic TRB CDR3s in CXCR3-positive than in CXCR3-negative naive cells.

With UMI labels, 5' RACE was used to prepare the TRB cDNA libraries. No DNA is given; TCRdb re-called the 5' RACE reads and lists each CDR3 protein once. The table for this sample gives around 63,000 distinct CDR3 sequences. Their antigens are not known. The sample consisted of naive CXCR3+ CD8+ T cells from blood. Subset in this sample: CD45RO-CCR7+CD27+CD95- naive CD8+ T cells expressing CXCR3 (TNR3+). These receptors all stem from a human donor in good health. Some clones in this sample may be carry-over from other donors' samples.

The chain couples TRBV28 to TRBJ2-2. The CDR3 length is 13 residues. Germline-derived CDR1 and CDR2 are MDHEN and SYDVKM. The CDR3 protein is CASSLASTGELFF.

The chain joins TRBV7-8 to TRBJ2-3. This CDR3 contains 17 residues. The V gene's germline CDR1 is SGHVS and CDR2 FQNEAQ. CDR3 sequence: CASSLVVFGGSADTQYF.

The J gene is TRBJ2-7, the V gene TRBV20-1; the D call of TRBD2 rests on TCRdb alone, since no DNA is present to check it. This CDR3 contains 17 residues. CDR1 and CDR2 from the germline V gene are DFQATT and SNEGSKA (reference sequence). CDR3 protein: CSARDWGTSGGTYEQYF.

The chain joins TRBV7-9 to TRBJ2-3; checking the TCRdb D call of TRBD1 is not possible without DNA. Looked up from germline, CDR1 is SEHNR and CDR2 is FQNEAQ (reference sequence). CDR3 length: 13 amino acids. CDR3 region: CASSRTDPDTQYF.

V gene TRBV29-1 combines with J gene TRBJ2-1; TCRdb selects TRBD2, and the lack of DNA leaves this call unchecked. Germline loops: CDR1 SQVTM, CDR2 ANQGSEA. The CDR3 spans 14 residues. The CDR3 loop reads CSVDDGLAYNEQFF.

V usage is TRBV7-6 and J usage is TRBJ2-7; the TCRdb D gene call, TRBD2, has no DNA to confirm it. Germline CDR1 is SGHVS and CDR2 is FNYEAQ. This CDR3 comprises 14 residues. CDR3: CASSSGTSSYEQYF.

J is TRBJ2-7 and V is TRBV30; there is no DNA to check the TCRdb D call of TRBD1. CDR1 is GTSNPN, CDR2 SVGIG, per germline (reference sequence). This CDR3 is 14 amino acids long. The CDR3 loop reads CAWSAGRGYTEQYF.

The CDR3 loop is CATRARGNEQFF. The chain employs TRBV7-6 and TRBJ2-1; the D gene TCRdb calls, TRBD1, cannot be checked with no DNA. CDR1 is SGHVS and CDR2 is FNYEAQ in the germline V gene. This CDR3 is built from 12 residues.

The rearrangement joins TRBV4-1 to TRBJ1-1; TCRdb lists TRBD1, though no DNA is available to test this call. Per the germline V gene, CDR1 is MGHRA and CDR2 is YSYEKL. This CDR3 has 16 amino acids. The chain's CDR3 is CASSRNVGSLGTEAFF.

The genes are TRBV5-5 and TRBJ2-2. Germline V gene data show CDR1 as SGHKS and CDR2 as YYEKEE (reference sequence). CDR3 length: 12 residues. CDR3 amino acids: CASSPLYGELFF.

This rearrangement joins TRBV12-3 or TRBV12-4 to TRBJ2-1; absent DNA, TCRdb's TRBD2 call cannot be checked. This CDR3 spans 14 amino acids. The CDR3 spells CASGDGLLHNEQFF.

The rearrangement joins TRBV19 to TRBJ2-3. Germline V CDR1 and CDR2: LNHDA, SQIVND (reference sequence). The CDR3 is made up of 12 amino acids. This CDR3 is CASRLGADTQYF.

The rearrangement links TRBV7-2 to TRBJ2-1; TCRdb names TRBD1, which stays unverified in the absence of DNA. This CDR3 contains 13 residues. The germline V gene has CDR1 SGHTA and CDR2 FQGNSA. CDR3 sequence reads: CASSLAYPGEQFF.

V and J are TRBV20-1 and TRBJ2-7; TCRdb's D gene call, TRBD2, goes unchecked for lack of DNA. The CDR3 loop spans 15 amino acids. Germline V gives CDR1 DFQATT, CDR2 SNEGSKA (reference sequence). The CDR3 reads CSARYRTSGAYEQYF.

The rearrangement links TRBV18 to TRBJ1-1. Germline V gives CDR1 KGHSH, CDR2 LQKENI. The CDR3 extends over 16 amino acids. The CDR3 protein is CASSPPESRRATEAFF.

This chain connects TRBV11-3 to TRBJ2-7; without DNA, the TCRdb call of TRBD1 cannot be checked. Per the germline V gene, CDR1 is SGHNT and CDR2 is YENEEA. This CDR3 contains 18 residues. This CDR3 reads CASSLLPRRWGPAYEQYF.

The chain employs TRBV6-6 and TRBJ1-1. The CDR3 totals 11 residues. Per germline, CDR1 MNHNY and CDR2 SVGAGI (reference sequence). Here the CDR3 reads CASSYPTEAFF.

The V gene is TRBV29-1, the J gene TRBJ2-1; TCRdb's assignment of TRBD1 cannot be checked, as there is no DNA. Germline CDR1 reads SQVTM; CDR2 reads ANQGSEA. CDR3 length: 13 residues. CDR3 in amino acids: CSFTKPGGHEQFF.

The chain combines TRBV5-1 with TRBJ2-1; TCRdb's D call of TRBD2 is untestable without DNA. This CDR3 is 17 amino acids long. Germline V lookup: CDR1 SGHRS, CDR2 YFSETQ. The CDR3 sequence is CASSRLLAGGMYNEQFF.

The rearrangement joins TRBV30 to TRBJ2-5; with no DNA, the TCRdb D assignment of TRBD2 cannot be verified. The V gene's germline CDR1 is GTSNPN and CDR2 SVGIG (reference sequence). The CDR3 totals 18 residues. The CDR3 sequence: CAWRDRLAGGPKRETQYF.

The CDR3 here is CASSLEVTPSYNEQFF. This chain joins TRBV7-9 and TRBJ2-1. Germline CDR1 and CDR2: SEHNR and FQNEAQ (reference sequence). The CDR3 has 16 amino acids. Full variable domain (rest looked up from reference TRBV7-9 and TRBJ2-1): DTGVSQNPRHKITKRGQNVTFRCDPISEHNRLYWYRQTLGQGPEFLTYFQNEAQLEKSRLLSDRFSAERPKGSFSTLEIQRTEQGDSAMYLCASSLEVTPSYNEQFFGPGTRLTVL.

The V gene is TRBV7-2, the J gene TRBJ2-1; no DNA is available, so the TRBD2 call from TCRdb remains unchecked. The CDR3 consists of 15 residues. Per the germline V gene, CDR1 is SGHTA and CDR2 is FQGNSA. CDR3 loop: CASGLEGGIYNEQFF.

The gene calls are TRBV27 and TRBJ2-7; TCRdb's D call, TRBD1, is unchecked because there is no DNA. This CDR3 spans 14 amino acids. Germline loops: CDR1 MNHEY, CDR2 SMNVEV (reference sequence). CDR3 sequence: CASSSYGGANEQYF.

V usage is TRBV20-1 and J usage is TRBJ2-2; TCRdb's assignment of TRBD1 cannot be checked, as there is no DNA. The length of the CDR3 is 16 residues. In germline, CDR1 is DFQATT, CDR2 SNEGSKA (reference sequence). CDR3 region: CSAHSAPLRDTGELFF.

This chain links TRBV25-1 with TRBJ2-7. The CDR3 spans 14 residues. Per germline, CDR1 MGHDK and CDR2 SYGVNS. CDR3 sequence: CASRLSGGSYEQYF.

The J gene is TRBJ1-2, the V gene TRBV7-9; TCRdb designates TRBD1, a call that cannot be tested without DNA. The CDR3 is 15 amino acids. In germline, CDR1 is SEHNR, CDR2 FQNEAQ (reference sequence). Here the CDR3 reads CASSLSYGTGDGYTF.

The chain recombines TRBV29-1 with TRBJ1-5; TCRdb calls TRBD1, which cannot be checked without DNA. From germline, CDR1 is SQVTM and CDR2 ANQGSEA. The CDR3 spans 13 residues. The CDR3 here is CSVSGTDNQPQHF.

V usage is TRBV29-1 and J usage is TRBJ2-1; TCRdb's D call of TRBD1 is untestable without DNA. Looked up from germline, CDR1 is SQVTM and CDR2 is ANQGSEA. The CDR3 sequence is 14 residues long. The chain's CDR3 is CSAFRGGVGNEQFF.

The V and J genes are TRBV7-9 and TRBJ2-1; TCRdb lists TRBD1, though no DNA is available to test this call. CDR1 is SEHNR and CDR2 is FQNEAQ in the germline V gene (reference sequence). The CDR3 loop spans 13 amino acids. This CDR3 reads CASSPVGGGEQFF.

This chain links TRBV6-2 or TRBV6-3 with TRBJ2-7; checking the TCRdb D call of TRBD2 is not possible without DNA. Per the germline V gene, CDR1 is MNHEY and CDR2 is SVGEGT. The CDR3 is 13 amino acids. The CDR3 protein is CASSDGLAVEQYF.